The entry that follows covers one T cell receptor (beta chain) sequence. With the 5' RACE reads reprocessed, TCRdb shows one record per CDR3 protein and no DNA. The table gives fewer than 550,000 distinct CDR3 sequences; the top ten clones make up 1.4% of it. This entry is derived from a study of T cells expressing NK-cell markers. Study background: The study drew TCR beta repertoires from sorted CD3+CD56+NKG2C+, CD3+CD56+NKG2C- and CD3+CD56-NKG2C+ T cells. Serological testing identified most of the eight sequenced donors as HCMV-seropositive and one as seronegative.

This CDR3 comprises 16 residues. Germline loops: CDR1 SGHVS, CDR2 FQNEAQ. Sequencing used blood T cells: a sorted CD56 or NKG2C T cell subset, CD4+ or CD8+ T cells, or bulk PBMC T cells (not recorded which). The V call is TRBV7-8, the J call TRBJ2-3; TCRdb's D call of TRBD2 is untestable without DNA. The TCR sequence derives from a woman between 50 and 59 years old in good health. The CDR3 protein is CASSQLAGGEKDTQYF.